Each of the 24 T cell receptor beta chains below was sequenced from the same sample in a study of PD-1 blockade in classical Hodgkin lymphoma. Assay: immunoSEQ multiplex PCR; the TCRdb copy retains only in-frame clones and omits some. Of roughly 100,000 clones listed, 89% are singletons. Time point of the sample: cycle 4 day 1 (C4D1), after about 6 weeks of nivolumab. Every patient had relapsed following autologous stem cell transplantation, and cohorts differed in brentuximab vedotin exposure. The sample in question was peripheral blood mononuclear cells (PBMCs), obtained before the fourth cycle of nivolumab. The origin of the receptors is a human donor with classical Hodgkin lymphoma.

The chain joins TRBV19 to TRBJ1-5; 8 nucleotides match TRBD1. The CDR3 spans 14 residues. CDR1 is LNHDA, CDR2 SQIVND, per germline (reference sequence). V dropped 5 bases and J dropped 4; count of bases not matched to a gene: 4. Written as DNA, the CDR3 is TGTGCCAGTAGTTTGTACAGGGGGAATCAGCCCCAGCATTTT. This codes for CASSLYRGNQPQHF.

This chain connects TRBV5-6 to TRBJ2-6, with D unclear. The V gene's germline CDR1 is SGHDT and CDR2 YYEEEE. CDR3 length: 15 residues. The V gene lost 1 base and the J gene lost 0 bases, with 5 bases spanning the gap. For the CDR3, the DNA is TGTGCCAGCAGCTTGAGGTCCTCTGGGGCCAACGTCCTGACTTTC. It codes for CASSLRSSGANVLTF. Full variable domain (missing parts from reference TRBV5-6 and TRBJ2-6): DAGVTQSPTHLIKTRGQQVTLRCSPKSGHDTVSWYQQALGQGPQFIFQYYEEEERQRGNFPDRFSGHQFPNYSSELNVNALLLGDSALYLCASSLRSSGANVLTFGAGSRLTVL.

V is TRBV19 and J is TRBJ2-3; 8 bases are a match to TRBD2. This CDR3 has 16 amino acids. V dropped 2 bases and J dropped 1; count of bases not matched to a gene: 5. Germline assignment: CDR1 LNHDA and CDR2 SQIVND (reference sequence). CDR3: CASSIRGGGRTDTQYF. In DNA form, the CDR3 reads TGTGCCAGTAGTATACGGGGGGGAGGGCGCACAGATACGCAGTATTTT.

The rearrangement links TRBV7-8 to TRBJ2-1, with 11 nucleotides matching TRBD2. Per the germline V gene, CDR1 is SGHVS and CDR2 is FQNEAQ. With 1 base clipped from V and 1 base from J, the junction kept 6 bases outside the gene matches. The CDR3 spans 18 residues. For the CDR3, the DNA is TGTGCCAGCAGCTTAGTACTAGCGGGAGTAGGGTCCTACAATGAGCAGTTCTTC. It encodes CASSLVLAGVGSYNEQFF.

The chain carries TRBV6-5 and TRBJ2-7; 9 bases are shared with TRBD1. J was trimmed by 4 bases and V by 0 bases; bases with no gene match: 7. Germline V gene data show CDR1 as MNHEY and CDR2 as SVGAGI. There are 16 residues in the CDR3. This CDR3 reads CASSYSTGQGGYEQYF. CDR3 bases: TGTGCCAGCAGTTACTCGACGGGACAGGGTGGGTACGAGCAGTACTTC.

V usage is TRBV20-1 and J usage is TRBJ2-7; D not resolved. CDR1 and CDR2 from the germline V gene are DFQATT and SNEGSKA (reference sequence). The CDR3 extends over 11 amino acids. Trimming took 3 bases from V and 2 from J, leaving 5 bases between them. The CDR3 region is CSASNPYEQYF. CDR3 DNA: TGCAGTGCTAGTAACCCCTACGAGCAGTACTTC.

The chain links TRBV7-2 to TRBJ2-3, with D maybe TRBD2 (5 bases). The CDR3 spans 13 residues. From germline, CDR1 is SGHTA and CDR2 FQGNSA. The ends were cut back, 10 bases at V and 4 bases at J, with 15 bases in the middle. The CDR3 loop is CATGVVLADTQYF. CDR3 DNA sequence: TGTGCCACCGGGGTGGTGTTGGCAGATACGCAGTATTTT.

The V and J genes are TRBV9 and TRBJ1-2; 8 bases map to TRBD1. J was trimmed by 2 bases and V by 0 bases; bases with no gene match: 6. Germline V gene lookup returns CDR1 SGDLS and CDR2 YYNGEE. The CDR3 consists of 16 residues. CDR3 in DNA: TGTGCCAGCAGCGTAGGCGGGACAGGAAGCAACTATGGCTACACCTTC. This gives the protein CASSVGGTGSNYGYTF.

V usage is TRBV11-2 and J usage is TRBJ2-7; no reliable D call. Trimming took off 1 base at V and 0 bases at J, with 4 bases between the two ends. The CDR3 extends over 13 amino acids. Germline CDR1 reads SGHAT; CDR2 reads FQNNGV. DNA of the CDR3: TGTGCCAGCAGCTTAGGGGCCTCCTACGAGCAGTACTTC. Its translation: CASSLGASYEQYF.

CDR3 loop: CASSLFGGGGNEQFF. DNA for the CDR3: TGTGCCAGCAGTTTATTTGGCGGTGGGGGCAATGAGCAGTTCTTC. The rearrangement joins TRBV27 to TRBJ2-1; D possibly uses TRBD1 or TRBD2 (5 bases each). The CDR3 has 15 amino acids. Deletions cut 1 base from V and 6 bases from J, with 13 bases between. Germline CDR1 MNHEY, CDR2 SMNVEV (reference sequence).

The rearrangement links TRBV5-4 to TRBJ2-3; D is possibly TRBD1 or TRBD2 (5 bases each). The CDR3 runs to 16 residues. Germline lookup yields CDR1 SGHNT and CDR2 YYREEE (reference sequence). Trimming shortened V by 0 bases and J by 2 bases, and 13 bases separated the two germline ends. The DNA of the CDR3 is TGTGCCAGCAGCTTGGTTCCGGGGCTTGACACAGATACGCAGTATTTT. Translated, it gives CASSLVPGLDTDTQYF.

The chain joins TRBV6-6 to TRBJ1-4; D might be TRBD1 (5 bases). From germline, CDR1 is MNHNY and CDR2 SVGAGI (reference sequence). Trimming cost V 8 bases and J 7 bases, with 20 bases left between them. The CDR3 is 15 amino acids. The CDR3: CASSSVGGYFEKLFF. The CDR3 region has the DNA TGTGCCAGCTCCTCAGTCGGGGGGTATTTTGAAAAACTGTTTTTT.

The gene calls are TRBV2 and TRBJ1-1; 8 bases match TRBD1. V lost 7 bases and J lost 5; bases outside the gene matches: 6. Per the germline V gene, CDR1 is SNHLY and CDR2 is FYNNEI. The CDR3 runs 13 residues. CDR3 residues: CASTETGETEAFF. CDR3 nucleotide sequence: TGTGCCAGCACCGAGACAGGGGAAACTGAAGCTTTCTTT. The full variable domain, its missing parts supplied by reference TRBV2 and TRBJ1-1, is EPEVTQTPSHQVTQMGQEVILRCVPISNHLYFYWYRQILGQKVEFLVSFYNNEISEKSEIFDDQFSVERPDGSNFTLKIRSTKLEDSAMYFCASTETGETEAFFGQGTRLTVV.

V gene TRBV6-6 combines with J gene TRBJ2-5, with 7 bases identical to TRBD2. J gave up 4 bases and V 8 bases, and 7 bases lay outside the gene matches. The germline V gene encodes CDR1 MNHNY and CDR2 SVGAGI (reference sequence). CDR3 length: 13 residues. The chain's CDR3 is CASRAGLLETQYF. The CDR3, as DNA: TGTGCCAGCCGAGCGGGATTATTAGAGACCCAGTACTTC.

The chain employs TRBV30 and TRBJ1-1, with TRBD1 as a possible D gene (5 bases). The CDR3 has 13 amino acids. V lost 2 bases to trimming and J lost 0 bases, with 7 bases between them. Germline CDR1 is GTSNPN and CDR2 is SVGIG (reference sequence). CDR3 nucleotides: TGTGCCTGGAGTAGGGGTTTGAACACTGAAGCTTTCTTT. Protein: CAWSRGLNTEAFF. Together with reference TRBV30 and TRBJ1-1, the CDR3 gives the full variable domain: SQTIHQWPATLVQPVGSPLSLECTVEGTSNPNLYWYRQAAGRGLQLLFYSVGIGQISSEVPQNLSASRPQDRQFILSSKKLLLSDSGFYLCAWSRGLNTEAFFGQGTRLTVV.

The CDR3 sequence: CASSRNTGTDTEAFF. The CDR3 DNA sequence: TGCGCCAGCAGCCGAAACACAGGGACGGACACTGAAGCTTTCTTT. The chain carries TRBV5-1 and TRBJ1-1; TRBD1 might be the D (6 bases). The CDR3 contains 15 residues. Trimming took off 4 bases at V and 3 bases at J, with 16 bases between the two ends. Germline values: CDR1 SGHRS, CDR2 YFSETQ.

The chain links TRBV6-9 to TRBJ2-7; D is perhaps TRBD2 (5 bases). The CDR3 contains 17 residues. Trimming removed 4 bases at V and 3 bases at J, with 22 bases between. The germline gives CDR1 MNHGY, CDR2 SVAAGI. The chain's CDR3 is CASSSVRDSLAYYEQYF. CDR3 sequence (DNA): TGTGCCAGCAGTTCCGTACGGGATAGCCTGGCCTACTACGAGCAGTACTTC.

The gene calls are TRBV4-2 and TRBJ2-7; D is unresolved. Germline V lookup: CDR1 LGHNA, CDR2 YNFKEQ. The CDR3 spans 15 residues. V was cut by 0 bases and J by 0 bases, with 9 bases left in between. Here the CDR3 DNA reads TGTGCCAGCAGCCAAGATCTGGGAACCTCCTACGAGCAGTACTTC. Protein sequence: CASSQDLGTSYEQYF.

The chain uses TRBV30 and TRBJ2-1, with 9 nucleotides matching TRBD2. V shed 4 bases and J 5 bases; nucleotides not matched to a gene: 9. The V gene's germline CDR1 is GTSNPN and CDR2 SVGIG (reference sequence). This CDR3 region has 15 residues. CDR3 region: CAWTNPSGTNNEQFF. CDR3 sequence (DNA): TGTGCCTGGACAAATCCTAGCGGGACGAACAATGAGCAGTTCTTC.

J is TRBJ1-3 and V is TRBV7-6, with no clear D. The CDR3 has 16 amino acids. Trimming cost V 5 bases and J 0 bases, with 14 bases left between them. Germline-derived CDR1 and CDR2 are SGHVS and FNYEAQ. The CDR3 sequence is CASSGRARPSGNTIYF. DNA for the CDR3: TGTGCCAGCAGCGGAAGGGCCAGGCCCTCTGGAAACACCATATATTTT.

The chain couples TRBV27 to TRBJ2-1; the match to TRBD1 covers 9 bases. V shed 4 bases and J 5 bases; nucleotides not matched to a gene: 0. The CDR3 loop spans 13 amino acids. Per the germline V gene, CDR1 is MNHEY and CDR2 is SMNVEV (reference sequence). The CDR3 reads CASSWTGDNEQFF. Written as DNA, the CDR3 is TGTGCCAGCAGTTGGACAGGGGACAATGAGCAGTTCTTC.

The chain links TRBV20-1 to TRBJ2-5; no firm D call. Looked up from germline, CDR1 is DFQATT and CDR2 is SNEGSKA (reference sequence). The ends were cut back, 4 bases at V and 2 bases at J, with 5 bases in the middle. The length of the CDR3 is 11 residues. The CDR3 sequence: CSAIQQETQYF. The CDR3 DNA is TGCAGTGCTATTCAACAAGAGACCCAGTACTTC.

This chain uses TRBV7-9 with TRBJ1-5; 8 bases are shared with TRBD1. Germline V gene sequence: CDR1 SEHNR, CDR2 FQNEAQ (reference sequence). Losses at the gene ends were 5 bases for V and 0 bases for J; bases not matched to a gene: 6. The CDR3 sequence is 16 residues long. CDR3 protein: CASSSGQGGSNQPQHF. In DNA, the CDR3 is TGTGCCAGCAGCAGCGGACAGGGAGGTAGCAATCAGCCCCAGCATTTT.

The chain combines TRBV15 with TRBJ1-1; no clear D gene. Germline loops: CDR1 LNHNV, CDR2 YYDKDF (reference sequence). Deletions cut 3 bases from V and 4 bases from J, with 9 bases between. This CDR3 is 13 amino acids long. The CDR3: CATSREGGTEAFF. DNA for the CDR3: TGTGCCACCAGCAGGGAGGGAGGCACTGAAGCTTTCTTT.